This TCR beta chain was documented in a study of blood T cell repertoires in COVID-19. Clones were sequenced by immunoSEQ multiplex PCR, and TCRdb holds only the in-frame ones, with some missing. Seen here are 100,000 to 150,000 clones, 88% observed once, and the top ten hold approximately 1.2%. CDR1 SGHTS and CDR2 YDEGEE come from the germline V gene. This CDR3 has 12 amino acids. Germline trimming cut 1 base from V and 14 bases from J; bases unmatched to any gene: 3. The TCR originated in an elderly woman with acute or convalescent COVID-19. The sample comprised peripheral blood. The chain uses TRBV5-8 and TRBJ2-3; TRBD1 agrees at 11 bases. The CDR3 here is CASSLRTGGVYF. The CDR3 DNA sequence: TGTGCCAGCAGCTTGAGGACAGGGGGCGTGTATTTT.